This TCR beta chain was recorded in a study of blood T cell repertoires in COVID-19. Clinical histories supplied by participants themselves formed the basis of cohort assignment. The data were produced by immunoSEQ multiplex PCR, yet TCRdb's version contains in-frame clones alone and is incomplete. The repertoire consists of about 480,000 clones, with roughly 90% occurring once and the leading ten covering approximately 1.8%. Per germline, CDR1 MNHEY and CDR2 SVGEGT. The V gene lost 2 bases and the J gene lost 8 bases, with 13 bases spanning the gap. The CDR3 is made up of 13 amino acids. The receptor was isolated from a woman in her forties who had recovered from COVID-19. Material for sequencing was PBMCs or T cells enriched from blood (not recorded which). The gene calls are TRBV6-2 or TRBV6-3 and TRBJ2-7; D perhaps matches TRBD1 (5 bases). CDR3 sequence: CASSYELDNKQYF. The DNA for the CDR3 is TGTGCCAGCAGTTACGAATTGGACAACAAGCAGTACTTC.